The 27 T cell receptor beta chains listed next were all sequenced from one sample in a study of T cell repertoires in cytomegalovirus infection. No antigen has been assigned to these receptors. TCRdb re-derived calls from the reads in MiXCR, one entry per CDR3 protein. The sample carries tens of thousands of distinct CDR3 sequences, about 20% recorded once. The sample was CD8+ T cells from cultured PBMCs, taken from culture after CMV antigen stimulation. These receptors originate from a human donor in good health (CMV status not recorded). Some clones in this sample may be carry-over from other donors' samples.

This rearrangement joins TRBV11-2 to TRBJ2-7, with TRBD1 as a possible D gene (5 bases). This CDR3 region has 13 residues. Per germline, CDR1 SGHAT and CDR2 FQNNGV. Trimming removed 4 bases at V and 2 bases at J, with 9 bases between. CDR3 sequence: CASSSTVAYEQYF. CDR3 nucleotides: TGTGCCAGCAGCTCGACAGTGGCCTACGAGCAGTACTTC.

This clonotype was recorded a few times. This chain joins TRBV7-6 and TRBJ2-1, with TRBD2 as a possible D gene (5 bases). Trimming removed 5 bases from V and 8 bases from J, with 25 bases in between. Germline CDR1 and CDR2: SGHVS and FNYEAQ. The CDR3 has 17 residues. This chain's CDR3 is CASSLTRPGFGGDEQFF. The CDR3 nucleotides read TGTGCCAGCAGCCTAACCCGCCCGGGGTTCGGTGGGGATGAGCAGTTCTTC.

This clonotype was seen only a few times. The genes are TRBV6-2 or TRBV6-3 and TRBJ2-1; D ambiguous. The CDR3 contains 16 residues. V was shortened by 6 bases and J by 4 bases, with 19 bases between the two germline ends. CDR1 and CDR2 (germline): MNHEY, SVGEGT. DNA of the CDR3: TGTGCCAGCAGACCCGGTTCCAGTAGAGCGTACAATGAGCAGTTCTTC. It specifies CASRPGSSRAYNEQFF.

There are a few counts of this clonotype. This rearrangement joins TRBV6-1 to TRBJ1-1; 9 bases fit TRBD1. Losses at the gene ends were 9 bases for V and 1 base for J; bases not matched to a gene: 6. Germline V lookup: CDR1 MNHNS, CDR2 SASEGT. This CDR3 has 14 residues. CDR3 protein: CASGQGIKNTEAFF. For the CDR3, the DNA is TGTGCCAGTGGACAGGGGATCAAGAACACTGAAGCTTTCTTT.

V is TRBV6-6 and J is TRBJ2-3; D may be TRBD2 (6 bases). Trimming removed 6 bases at V and 1 base at J, with 14 bases between. There are 15 residues in the CDR3. In germline, CDR1 is MNHNY, CDR2 SVGAGI (reference sequence). CDR3 residues: CASSLDTGGTDTQYF. The DNA of the CDR3 is TGTGCCAGCAGCCTTGACACGGGAGGCACAGATACGCAGTATTTT.

V usage is TRBV6-2 or TRBV6-3 and J usage is TRBJ1-1; a weak D match, TRBD1 (5 bases). The V end was cut by 0 bases, the J end by 4 bases, with 12 bases between. Germline loops: CDR1 MNHEY, CDR2 SVGEGT. The CDR3 contains 15 residues. CDR3 loop: CASSYSTPGRTEAFF. The CDR3 DNA follows: TGTGCCAGCAGTTACTCCACACCGGGGCGCACTGAAGCTTTCTTT.

The CDR3 DNA is TGCAGCGTGCGGGACAGGGGAGTCATTGGCTACACCTTC. This gives the protein CSVRDRGVIGYTF. The V call is TRBV29-1, the J call TRBJ1-2; TRBD1 aligns across 10 bases. Unmatched junction bases numbered 8, after V lost 6 bases and J lost 7 bases. Germline V gene sequence: CDR1 SQVTM, CDR2 ANQGSEA. The CDR3 extends over 13 amino acids.

V usage is TRBV7-8 and J usage is TRBJ1-1; possibly TRBD1 for D (6 bases). Germline CDR1 and CDR2: SGHVS and FQNEAQ. This CDR3 contains 14 residues. Trimming took off 5 bases at V and 6 bases at J, with 16 bases between the two ends. CDR3 sequence reads: CASSLQGEEAEAFF. In DNA, the CDR3 is TGTGCCAGCAGCCTACAGGGAGAGGAGGCTGAAGCTTTCTTT.

The chain is built from TRBV7-8 and TRBJ1-5; no definite D call. V shed 3 bases and J shed 0 bases, with 9 bases lying between them. CDR1 is SGHVS, CDR2 FQNEAQ, per germline. The CDR3 length is 15 residues. CDR3 loop: CASSFQSRSNQPQHF. CDR3 DNA sequence: TGTGCCAGCAGCTTCCAGAGTCGTAGCAATCAGCCCCAGCATTTT.

The chain couples TRBV28 to TRBJ2-1; 9 nucleotides match TRBD1. The V gene's germline CDR1 is MDHEN and CDR2 SYDVKM. V was clipped by 6 bases and J by 2 bases; unmatched bases: 8. This CDR3 comprises 16 residues. The CDR3 loop is CASRIPTGGPYNEQFF. The CDR3 nucleotides are TGTGCCAGCAGGATCCCGACAGGGGGTCCCTACAATGAGCAGTTCTTC. The whole variable domain, remainder taken from reference TRBV28 and TRBJ2-1, is DVKVTQSSRYLVKRTGEKVFLECVQDMDHENMFWYRQDPGLGLRLIYFSYDVKMKEKGDIPEGYSVSREKKERFSLILESASTNQTSMYLCASRIPTGGPYNEQFFGPGTRLTVL.

This clonotype was found many times. The chain couples TRBV6-6 to TRBJ2-4, with 8 bases fitting TRBD1. V lost 5 bases to trimming and J lost 8 bases; unmatched junction nucleotides: 5. The CDR3 length is 13 residues. The V gene's germline CDR1 is MNHNY and CDR2 SVGAGI (reference sequence). The CDR3 bases are TGTGCCAGCAGTCCTGGACAGGGCCACATTCAGTACTTC. Translating it yields CASSPGQGHIQYF.

The chain is built from TRBV11-1 and TRBJ2-3, with TRBD2 matching over 9 bases. J was trimmed by 4 bases and V by 2 bases; bases with no gene match: 7. The CDR3 is 16 residues long. From germline, CDR1 is SGHAT and CDR2 FQDESV (reference sequence). CDR3 sequence (DNA): TGTGCCAGCAGCTTACGAGCGGGGGGTTGGGCAGATACGCAGTATTTT. It is translated as CASSLRAGGWADTQYF.

This clonotype occurred a few times. This chain connects TRBV7-6 to TRBJ2-7, with 8 bases fitting TRBD2. V dropped 8 bases and J dropped 0; count of bases not matched to a gene: 6. This CDR3 region has 14 residues. CDR1 is SGHVS and CDR2 is FNYEAQ in the germline V gene. The CDR3 is CASSIAGNSYEQYF. DNA for the CDR3: TGTGCCAGCTCTATAGCGGGGAACTCCTACGAGCAGTACTTC.

This rearrangement joins TRBV20-1 to TRBJ2-3; weak D call: TRBD1 (6 bases). From germline, CDR1 is DFQATT and CDR2 SNEGSKA (reference sequence). Trimming left V 7 bases short and J 1 base short, with 15 bases between. The CDR3 length is 14 residues. CDR3 DNA: TGCAGTGAGCAGGGTGAGGGGGGCACAGATACGCAGTATTTT. Translated: CSEQGEGGTDTQYF.

This clonotype was detected ten times or more. The chain joins TRBV7-9 to TRBJ1-2; 8 bases match TRBD1. The CDR3 runs to 15 residues. From germline, CDR1 is SEHNR and CDR2 FQNEAQ (reference sequence). V lost 3 bases, J lost 6 bases, and 9 bases stayed unmatched. CDR3 nucleotide sequence: TGTGCCAGCAGCTTGGGGACAGGCGCCTTGGATGGCTACACCTTC. Translating gives CASSLGTGALDGYTF. The entire variable domain, with the rest obtained from reference TRBV7-9 and TRBJ1-2, is as follows: DTGVSQNPRHKITKRGQNVTFRCDPISEHNRLYWYRQTLGQGPEFLTYFQNEAQLEKSRLLSDRFSAERPKGSFSTLEIQRTEQGDSAMYLCASSLGTGALDGYTFGSGTRLTVV.

The chain combines TRBV25-1 with TRBJ2-1; D possibly uses TRBD1 or TRBD2 (5 bases each). The V end was cut by 4 bases, the J end by 12 bases, with 19 bases between. This CDR3 spans 14 amino acids. The germline gives CDR1 MGHDK, CDR2 SYGVNS. CDR3 protein: CASSAERDPKGQFF. CDR3 coding DNA: TGTGCCAGCAGTGCTGAACGGGACCCCAAAGGGCAGTTCTTC.

The chain employs TRBV27 and TRBJ1-4; no reliable D call. V was cut by 5 bases and J by 0 bases, with 13 bases left in between. Per germline, CDR1 MNHEY and CDR2 SMNVEV (reference sequence). This CDR3 contains 16 residues. The CDR3 reads CASSPGEGATNEKLFF. The CDR3 DNA reads TGTGCCAGCAGTCCCGGGGAGGGTGCAACTAATGAAAAACTGTTTTTT.

In its sample, this clonotype was seen a few times. The chain recombines TRBV7-2 with TRBJ1-5, with D maybe TRBD1 (5 bases). This CDR3 spans 18 amino acids. Germline-derived CDR1 and CDR2 are SGHTA and FQGNSA. V was trimmed by 4 bases and J by 1 base, leaving 20 bases between them. The chain's CDR3 is CASSSGGEGGLSNQPQHF. The CDR3 DNA follows: TGTGCCAGCAGCTCGGGGGGGGAGGGTGGATTGAGCAATCAGCCCCAGCATTTT. The full variable domain, completed using reference TRBV7-2 and TRBJ1-5, is GAGVSQSPSNKVTEKGKDVELRCDPISGHTALYWYRQSLGQGLEFLIYFQGNSAPDKSGLPSDRFSAERTGGSVSTLTIQRTQQEDSAVYLCASSSGGEGGLSNQPQHFGDGTRLSIL.

This sequence joins TRBV4-1 and TRBJ2-7, with no clear D. The CDR3 length is 15 residues. Germline V lookup: CDR1 MGHRA, CDR2 YSYEKL. Trimming cost V 0 bases and J 3 bases, with 12 bases left between them. This CDR3 is CASSQEPRPIYEQYF. The CDR3 DNA follows: TGCGCCAGCAGCCAAGAACCTAGACCCATCTACGAGCAGTACTTC.

This chain uses TRBV7-3 with TRBJ2-4, with unresolved D. V was pared by 5 bases and J by 9 bases, with 11 bases between. The CDR3 runs to 12 residues. Looked up from germline, CDR1 is SGHTA and CDR2 is FQGTGA. The CDR3 coding sequence is TGTGCCAGCAGCGGAACGGAAGGCATTCAGTACTTC. It encodes CASSGTEGIQYF.

This clonotype appeared a few times. This chain connects TRBV7-8 to TRBJ1-5; weak D call: TRBD1 (6 bases). Germline V gene sequence: CDR1 SGHVS, CDR2 FQNEAQ. V shed 4 bases and J shed 9 bases, with 16 bases lying between them. This CDR3 is built from 14 residues. CDR3 nucleotide sequence: TGTGCCAGCAGCTCTCAGGGGTCGGTGGGGCCCCAGCATTTT. Translation: CASSSQGSVGPQHF.

This rearrangement joins TRBV6-4 to TRBJ2-1, with 11 bases identical to TRBD2. The CDR3 has 16 residues. J lost 3 bases, V lost 2 bases, and 3 bases had no gene match. CDR1 is MRHNA, CDR2 SNTAGT, per germline. DNA of the CDR3: TGTGCCAGCAGTGACGAGGGGACTAGCGGCTACAATGAGCAGTTCTTC. Protein: CASSDEGTSGYNEQFF.

The chain uses TRBV28 and TRBJ2-3; TRBD2 agrees at 14 bases. Trimming removed 3 bases from V and 2 bases from J; junction bases left unmatched: 1. CDR3 length: 16 residues. Germline V CDR1 and CDR2: MDHEN, SYDVKM. CDR3 region: CASSLTSGRATDTQYF. The CDR3 DNA is TGTGCCAGCAGTTTGACTAGCGGGAGGGCCACAGATACGCAGTATTTT.

V gene TRBV14 combines with J gene TRBJ1-1; D not certain. Germline CDR1 is SGHDN and CDR2 is FVKESK. The CDR3 is 15 residues long. V was trimmed by 1 base and J by 0 bases, leaving 9 bases between them. CDR3 sequence reads: CASSQVKKMNTEAFF. The CDR3 nucleotides read TGTGCCAGCAGCCAAGTTAAGAAAATGAACACTGAAGCTTTCTTT.

This clonotype appeared a few times. The V and J genes are TRBV7-9 and TRBJ2-7; D gene unclear. The CDR3 sequence is 12 residues long. V lost 8 bases and J 5 bases, leaving 13 bases between the germline ends. CDR1 and CDR2 (germline): SEHNR, FQNEAQ (reference sequence). CDR3 residues: CASGVSSNEQYF. DNA for the CDR3: TGTGCCAGCGGGGTATCGTCAAACGAGCAGTACTTC.

The rearrangement joins TRBV12-3 or TRBV12-4 to TRBJ2-2; a possible D gene is TRBD2 (6 bases). Trimming removed 6 bases at V and 0 bases at J, with 11 bases between. The length of the CDR3 is 15 residues. The CDR3 nucleotides are TGTGCCAGCAGAACCGGGACTTCGAACACCGGGGAGCTGTTTTTT. This encodes CASRTGTSNTGELFF.

This clonotype was observed a handful of times. J is TRBJ2-1 and V is TRBV4-1, with D possibly being TRBD1 or TRBD2 (5 bases each). The CDR3 is 16 residues long. V shed 0 bases and J shed 4 bases, with 13 bases lying between them. From germline, CDR1 is MGHRA and CDR2 YSYEKL. CDR3 region: CASSQDWPGRYNEQFF. CDR3 nucleotides: TGCGCCAGCAGCCAAGATTGGCCGGGGCGGTACAATGAGCAGTTCTTC.